This TCR beta chain came from a study of CD8 T cells in ankylosing spondylitis. Notes on the study in general: What appeared characteristic of ankylosing spondylitis blood was a TCR beta motif of eight highly homologous variants. Clones tied to disease were said to be significantly enriched in matched ankylosing spondylitis synovial fluid. Prior literature has documented some motif variants in synovial fluid and blood from reactive arthritis.

Each TCR beta library was made by quantitative 5'-RACE that incorporated molecular barcodes. One entry per CDR3 protein, called by TCRdb with MiXCR from the 5' RACE reads. The sample lists some 270,000 distinct CDR3 sequences; under 35% were seen once. On this clonotype: Its antigen is unknown.

The CDR3 is 16 residues long. Germline V lookup: CDR1 ENHRY, CDR2 SYGVKD. Trimming cost V 2 bases and J 2 bases, with 14 bases left between them. The receptor's source is a male donor with ankylosing spondylitis or in good health (not recorded which). The chain carries TRBV10-3 and TRBJ2-3, with D perhaps TRBD2 (6 bases). Sequenced: blood, either unsorted or a sorted T cell fraction (not recorded which). The CDR3 nucleotides are TGTGCCATCAGTGAGGAATTAGCGGAGACCACAGATACGCAGTATTTT. It specifies CAISEELAETTDTQYF.